This T cell receptor (beta chain) was sequenced during a study of blood T cell repertoires in COVID-19. Study-level information: Italy, Spain and the United States were the sources of the convalescent and acute COVID-19 samples. T cells, B-cell-depleted T cells, or PBMCs provided the cDNA or gDNA that served as material.

The CDR3 extends over 16 amino acids. Germline trimming cut 1 base from V and 0 bases from J; bases unmatched to any gene: 3. Looked up from germline, CDR1 is MDHEN and CDR2 is SYDVKM. A single count supports this clone. Authors' processing steps: Nucleated cell number was recorded as an estimate derived from reference gene primer amplification. Clones were read by immunoSEQ multiplex PCR, and TCRdb kept only the in-frame ones, dropping some. D and trimming were read from the DNA, whereas the V and J calls and clone size are those reported in that table. The table records tens of thousands of clones, 83% of them present only once.

This receptor was taken from a woman of 80 years or more with active or convalescent COVID-19. The chain uses TRBV28 and TRBJ2-7, with 10 nucleotides matching TRBD1. Specimen: peripheral blood. The CDR3 loop reads CASSLLGQGISYEQYF. The CDR3 region has the DNA TGTGCCAGCAGTTTATTGGGACAGGGGATCTCCTACGAGCAGTACTTC.